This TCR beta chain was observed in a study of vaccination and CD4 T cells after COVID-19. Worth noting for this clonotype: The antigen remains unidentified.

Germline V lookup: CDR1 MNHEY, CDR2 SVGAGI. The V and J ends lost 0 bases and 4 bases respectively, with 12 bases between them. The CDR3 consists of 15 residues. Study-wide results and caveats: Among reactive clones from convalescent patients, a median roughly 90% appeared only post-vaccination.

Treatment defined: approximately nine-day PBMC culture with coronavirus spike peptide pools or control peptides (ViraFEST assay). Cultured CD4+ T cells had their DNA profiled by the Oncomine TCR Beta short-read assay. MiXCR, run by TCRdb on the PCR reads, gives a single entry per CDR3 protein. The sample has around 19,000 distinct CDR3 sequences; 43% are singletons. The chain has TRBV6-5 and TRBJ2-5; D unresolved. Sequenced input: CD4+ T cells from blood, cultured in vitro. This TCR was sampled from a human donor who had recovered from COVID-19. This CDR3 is CASSYSWRNRETQYF. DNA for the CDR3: TGTGCCAGCAGTTACTCGTGGCGCAATCGAGAGACCCAGTACTTC.